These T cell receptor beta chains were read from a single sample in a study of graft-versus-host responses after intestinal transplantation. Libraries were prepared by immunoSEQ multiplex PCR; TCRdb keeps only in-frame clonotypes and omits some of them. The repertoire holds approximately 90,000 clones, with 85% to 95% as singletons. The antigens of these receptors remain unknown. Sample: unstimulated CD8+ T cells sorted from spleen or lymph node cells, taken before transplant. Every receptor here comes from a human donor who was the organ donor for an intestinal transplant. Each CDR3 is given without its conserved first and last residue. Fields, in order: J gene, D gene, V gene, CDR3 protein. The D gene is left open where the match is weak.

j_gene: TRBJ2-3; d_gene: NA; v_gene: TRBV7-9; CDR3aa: ASISGSSTDTQY
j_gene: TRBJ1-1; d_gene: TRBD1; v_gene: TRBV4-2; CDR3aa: ASSPPGTGLMFWTQISLNTEAF
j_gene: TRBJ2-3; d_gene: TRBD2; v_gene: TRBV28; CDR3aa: ASSSLTSPGLPDTQY
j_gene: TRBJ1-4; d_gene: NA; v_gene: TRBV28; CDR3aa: ASSLTAGENEKLF
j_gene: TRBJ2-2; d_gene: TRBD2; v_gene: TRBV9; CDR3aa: ASSVDFWRGGSSSGELF
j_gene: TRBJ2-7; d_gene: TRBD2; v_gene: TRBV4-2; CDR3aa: ASSQSGGYEQY
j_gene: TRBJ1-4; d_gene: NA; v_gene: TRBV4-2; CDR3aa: ASSQDNQGMVEKLF
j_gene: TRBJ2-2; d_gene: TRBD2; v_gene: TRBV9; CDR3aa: ASSVPTSGGGNTGELF
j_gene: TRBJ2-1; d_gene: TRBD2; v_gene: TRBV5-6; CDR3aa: ASSPGGSGLAFYNEQF
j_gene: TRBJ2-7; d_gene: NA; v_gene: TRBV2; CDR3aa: ASSESLQTSYEQY
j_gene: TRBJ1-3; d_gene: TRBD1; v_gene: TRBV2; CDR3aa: ASSESRGRGNTIY
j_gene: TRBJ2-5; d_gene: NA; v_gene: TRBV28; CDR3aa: ASNPGLVNRPSQETQY
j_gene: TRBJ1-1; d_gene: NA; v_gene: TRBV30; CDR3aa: AWSSPSAWNTEAF
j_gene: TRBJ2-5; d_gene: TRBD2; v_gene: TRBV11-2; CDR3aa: ASSPRDYRETQY
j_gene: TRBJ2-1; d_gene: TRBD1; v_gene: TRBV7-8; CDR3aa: ASWRGQGPPVVYNEQF
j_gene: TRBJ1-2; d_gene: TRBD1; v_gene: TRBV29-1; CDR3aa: SVRGQANYGYT
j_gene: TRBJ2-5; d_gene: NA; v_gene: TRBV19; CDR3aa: ASGPAGTQY
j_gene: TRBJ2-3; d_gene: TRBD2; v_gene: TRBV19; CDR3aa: ASSIVERASGGSVTDTQY
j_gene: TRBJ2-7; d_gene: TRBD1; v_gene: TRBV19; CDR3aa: ASSYGTGPYEQY
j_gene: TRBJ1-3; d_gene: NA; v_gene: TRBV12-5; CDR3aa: ASGLPNLNTIY
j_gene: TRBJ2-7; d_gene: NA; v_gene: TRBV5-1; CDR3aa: ASSLFGSYEQY
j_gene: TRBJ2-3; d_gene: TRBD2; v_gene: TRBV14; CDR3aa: ASSSGGTSGDTQY
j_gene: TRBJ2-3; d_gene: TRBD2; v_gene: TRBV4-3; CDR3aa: ASSQDWASGITDTQY
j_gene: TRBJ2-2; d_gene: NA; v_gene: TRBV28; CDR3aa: ASSLLSGPGELF
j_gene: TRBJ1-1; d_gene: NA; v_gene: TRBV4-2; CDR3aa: ASSQISGMNTEAF